The sequence of this TCR beta chain was determined in a study of T-cell memory formation after mild COVID-19. Study details: TCR clusters were mostly donor specific. Study observations and caveats: Contracting clones from day 15 to 85 showed balanced CD4/CD8; later expanders favored CD4+. The appearance of some responding clones in pre-infection memory suggested that cross-reactive memory joined.

For this clonotype: Its antigen is currently unknown.

CDR1 SGHNT and CDR2 YYREEE come from the germline V gene (reference sequence). Trimming took off 1 base at V and 2 bases at J, with 7 bases between the two ends. CDR3 length: 13 residues. Constant-segment primers and 5'RACE yielded cDNA libraries for TCR alpha and TCR beta, each carrying sample barcodes and UMIs. TCRdb redid the calling of the 5' RACE reads with MiXCR, one entry per CDR3 protein. The sample lists just under 350,000 distinct CDR3 sequences, approximately 13% occurring once. This TCR was recovered from a man younger than 35 who had mild COVID-19 (a few samples of this study predate the infection). Cell type and time point are not known. Sequencing was performed on PBMCs or a T cell subset sorted from them (not recorded which). The gene calls are TRBV5-4 and TRBJ2-7; D gene uncertain. In DNA form, the CDR3 reads TGTGCCAGCAGCTTGTCTCACGCCTACGAGCAGTACTTC. Translated, it gives CASSLSHAYEQYF.